The 25 T cell receptor beta chains in this list originate from one sample, sequenced in a study of T-cell reconstitution after alpha-beta-depleted transplantation in children. Molecular barcoding with unique molecular identifiers was used for the TCRbeta library. Using its own MiXCR run on the PCR reads, TCRdb lists one record per CDR3 protein. The repertoire holds around 200,000 distinct CDR3 sequences, with approximately 10% as singletons. The sequences come from PBMCs from the stem cell graft donor, collected from the stem cell graft. The source of these receptors is a human donor who donated a stem cell graft to a child with acute lymphoblastic leukemia.

This clonotype was seen at least ten times. This chain uses TRBV5-8 with TRBJ2-4; D possibly corresponds to TRBD2 (7 bases). Trimming shortened V by 0 bases and J by 2 bases, and 12 bases separated the two germline ends. This CDR3 region has 16 residues. The germline V gene encodes CDR1 SGHTS and CDR2 YDEGEE. CDR3 sequence (DNA): TGTGCCAGCAGCTTGGAGGGGGGGGCGCCCAAAAACATTCAGTACTTC. This translates into CASSLEGGAPKNIQYF.

This clonotype was counted a few times. The chain employs TRBV5-1 and TRBJ2-3; 12 nucleotides agree with TRBD2. The J segment lost 3 bases and the V segment lost 0 bases, leaving 2 bases of the junction unmatched. Germline V CDR1 and CDR2: SGHRS, YFSETQ. This CDR3 region has 16 residues. In nucleotides, the CDR3 is TGCGCCAGCAGCTTGGCTAGCGGGGGGGCAACAGATACGCAGTATTTT. Translated: CASSLASGGATDTQYF.

Details on this clonotype: A much larger clone lies one base from this, so it may be a read error. The V gene is TRBV6-5, the J gene TRBJ1-2; maybe TRBD1 (6 bases). The CDR3 has 14 amino acids. Trimming shortened V by 0 bases and J by 8 bases, and 13 bases separated the two germline ends. Germline CDR1 reads MNHEY; CDR2 reads SVGAGI. CDR3 coding DNA: TGTGCCAGCAGTTACTCGGGGGGGCTTAAGGGCTACACCTTC. This codes for CASSYSGGLKGYTF.

This clonotype appeared many times. The chain carries TRBV2 and TRBJ2-5, with TRBD1 as a possible D gene (7 bases). The CDR3 extends over 18 amino acids. V lost 6 bases, J lost 2 bases, and 25 bases lay in between. Germline CDR1 SNHLY, CDR2 FYNNEI. The CDR3 DNA is TGTGCCAGCAGATTTGGTGCAGGGGGGTCAGGCAGACAAGAGACCCAGTACTTC. It codes for CASRFGAGGSGRQETQYF.

This clonotype was seen a handful of times. The chain combines TRBV10-3 with TRBJ1-5, with 9 bases identical to TRBD1. V lost 10 bases to trimming and J lost 7 bases; unmatched junction nucleotides: 5. Germline V gene lookup returns CDR1 ENHRY and CDR2 SYGVKD. The CDR3 loop spans 12 amino acids. CDR3 nucleotides: TGTGCCACCTGGGACAGGGAGCAGCCCCAGCATTTT. Protein product: CATWDREQPQHF.

This clonotype has ten or more counts. This rearrangement joins TRBV12-3 or TRBV12-4 to TRBJ2-3; weak D call: TRBD2 (7 bases). V was pared by 10 bases and J by 1 base, with 15 bases between. The CDR3 runs 14 residues. This CDR3 reads CATRGGLGTDTQYF. The CDR3 DNA reads as TGTGCCACGAGGGGGGGGTTGGGCACAGATACGCAGTATTTT.

This clonotype was recorded many times. The J gene is TRBJ2-2, the V gene TRBV6-1; D is possibly TRBD1 (6 bases). Germline V gene lookup returns CDR1 MNHNS and CDR2 SASEGT. Trimming removed 4 bases at V and 7 bases at J, with 16 bases between. This CDR3 has 15 residues. The CDR3 loop reads CASSGTDRHHGELFF. The CDR3 DNA sequence: TGTGCCAGCAGTGGGACAGACCGTCACCACGGGGAGCTGTTTTTT.

The chain has TRBV10-3 and TRBJ1-2, with a weak D call TRBD1 (6 bases). Deletions cut 2 bases from V and 7 bases from J, with 14 bases between. The CDR3 is 14 residues long. Germline-derived CDR1 and CDR2 are ENHRY and SYGVKD. The CDR3 loop is CAISETGKFPGYTF. For the CDR3, the DNA is TGTGCCATCAGTGAGACAGGGAAGTTTCCTGGCTACACCTTC.

This chain connects TRBV9 to TRBJ2-3; TRBD1 or TRBD2 may be the D gene (6 bases each). Germline V CDR1 and CDR2: SGDLS, YYNGEE. The CDR3 extends over 14 amino acids. V lost 3 bases and J lost 2, with 10 bases in between. CDR3 sequence reads: CASSEGDFTDTQYF. In DNA form, the CDR3 reads TGTGCCAGCAGCGAGGGGGACTTCACAGATACGCAGTATTTT. Together with reference TRBV9 and TRBJ2-3, the CDR3 gives the full variable domain: DSGVTQTPKHLITATGQRVTLRCSPRSGDLSVYWYQQSLDQGLQFLIQYYNGEERAKGNILERFSAQQFPDLHSELNLSSLELGDSALYFCASSEGDFTDTQYFGPGTRLTVL.

This clonotype was counted between two and nine times. The chain is built from TRBV4-3 and TRBJ2-3; TRBD2 matches at 9 bases. Losses at the gene ends were 0 bases for V and 8 bases for J; bases not matched to a gene: 9. Germline CDR1 and CDR2: LGHNA and YSLEER. This CDR3 is 16 amino acids long. The CDR3 protein is CASSQEVVAGGPTQYF. The CDR3 bases are TGCGCCAGCAGCCAAGAGGTGGTTGCGGGGGGGCCTACGCAGTATTTT.

This clonotype was counted at least ten times. The rearrangement uses TRBV7-9 and TRBJ1-1, with D possibly TRBD1 on 6 matching bases. The V end lost 5 bases, the J end lost 0 bases, and 13 bases lay between the germline ends. This CDR3 comprises 15 residues. The V gene's germline CDR1 is SEHNR and CDR2 FQNEAQ (reference sequence). The CDR3 sequence is CASSLPTGMNTEAFF. In DNA form, the CDR3 reads TGTGCCAGCAGCCTACCAACAGGGATGAACACTGAAGCTTTCTTT.

This clonotype occurred a few times. This sequence joins TRBV29-1 and TRBJ2-2; a weak D match, TRBD1 (6 bases). Germline V gene lookup returns CDR1 SQVTM and CDR2 ANQGSEA. CDR3 length equals 15 residues. V was shortened by 2 bases and J by 6 bases, with 16 bases between the two germline ends. Written as DNA, the CDR3 is TGCAGCGTTGAATACGTGGGCAGGGGAGCCGGGGAGCTGTTTTTT. This encodes CSVEYVGRGAGELFF.

J is TRBJ1-1 and V is TRBV3-1; D might be TRBD1 (5 bases). Trimming took 2 bases from V and 4 from J, leaving 11 bases between them. There are 14 residues in the CDR3. CDR1 LGHDT and CDR2 YNNKEL come from the germline V gene (reference sequence). The CDR3 region is CASSQKGRGTEAFF. CDR3 nucleotide sequence: TGTGCCAGCAGCCAAAAGGGGAGAGGCACTGAAGCTTTCTTT.

This clonotype was seen at least ten times. This rearrangement joins TRBV21-1 to TRBJ2-1; the tabulated D call, TRBD1, remains unverified against the DNA. TRBV21-1 is a pseudogene locus. The length of the CDR3 is 20 residues. The CDR3 is CASSKVGVRGPSSSYNEQFF. The CDR3 bases are TGTGCCAGCAGCAAAGTTGGCGTCAGGGGGCCGTCTAGCTCCTACAATGAGCAGTTCTTC.

This clonotype was recorded many times. This chain uses TRBV7-9 with TRBJ2-7; D is unresolved. CDR3 length: 11 amino acids. V was clipped by 5 bases and J by 6 bases, with 8 bases between them. Germline V gives CDR1 SEHNR, CDR2 FQNEAQ (reference sequence). CDR3 residues: CASSSSPEQYF. In DNA, the CDR3 is TGTGCCAGCAGCAGTTCCCCCGAGCAGTACTTC.

The chain employs TRBV27 and TRBJ1-5; D is unresolved. Germline-derived CDR1 and CDR2 are MNHEY and SMNVEV (reference sequence). V was cut by 3 bases and J by 0 bases, with 12 bases left in between. This CDR3 is 16 amino acids long. Written as DNA, the CDR3 is TGTGCCAGCAGTTTCGGGCCAGCTCTTAGCAATCAGCCCCAGCATTTT. It translates to CASSFGPALSNQPQHF.

This clonotype has a count of ten or more. V gene TRBV6-5 combines with J gene TRBJ1-1; D uncertain. This CDR3 comprises 13 residues. Per the germline V gene, CDR1 is MNHEY and CDR2 is SVGAGI. V lost 0 bases and J lost 4, with 6 bases in between. In DNA, the CDR3 is TGTGCCAGCAGTTACTCGTTGCGCACTGAAGCTTTCTTT. Encoded protein: CASSYSLRTEAFF.

Here the CDR3 DNA reads TGCGCCAGCAGCTTGGACAGGGTAGTGTCACCCCTCCACTTT. This gives the protein CASSLDRVVSPLHF. This rearrangement joins TRBV5-1 to TRBJ1-6; D might be TRBD1 (6 bases). The CDR3 sequence is 14 residues long. V gave up 0 bases and J gave up 10 bases, with 11 bases separating them. From germline, CDR1 is SGHRS and CDR2 YFSETQ. Supplemented by reference TRBV5-1 and TRBJ1-6, the full variable domain reads KAGVTQTPRYLIKTRGQQVTLSCSPISGHRSVSWYQQTPGQGLQFLFEYFSETQRNKGNFPGRFSGRQFSNSRSEMNVSTLELGDSALYLCASSLDRVVSPLHFGNGTRLTVT.

The V and J genes are TRBV5-6 and TRBJ2-7; D gene unclear. Germline V gene lookup returns CDR1 SGHDT and CDR2 YYEEEE. CDR3 length: 13 residues. V dropped 4 bases and J dropped 0 bases, with 8 bases sitting between them. The CDR3 nucleotides are TGTGCCAGCAGCGCTACAGTCTCCTACGAGCAGTACTTC. This codes for CASSATVSYEQYF.

This clonotype was observed a handful of times. The V call is TRBV5-5, the J call TRBJ1-2, with a weak D call TRBD1 (5 bases). Trimming took 7 bases from V and 6 from J, leaving 19 bases between them. Per the germline V gene, CDR1 is SGHKS and CDR2 is YYEKEE (reference sequence). This CDR3 region has 14 residues. The CDR3 nucleotides read TGTGCCAGCCCTCTGGGGCAGGATCGAAATGGCTACACCTTC. Protein product: CASPLGQDRNGYTF.

The CDR3 DNA reads as TGTGCCAGCTCGAACGGAACCGCTATAGACGAGCAGTACTTC. Its protein is CASSNGTAIDEQYF. This sequence joins TRBV18 and TRBJ2-7; no clear D gene. This CDR3 has 14 amino acids. V lost 6 bases and J lost 5, with 17 bases in between. Germline CDR1 KGHSH, CDR2 LQKENI. Full variable domain (missing parts from reference TRBV18 and TRBJ2-7): NAGVMQNPRHLVRRRGQEARLRCSPMKGHSHVYWYRQLPEEGLKFMVYLQKENIIDESGMPKERFSAEFPKEGPSILRIQQVVRGDSAAYFCASSNGTAIDEQYFGPGTRLTVT.

This clonotype was recorded at least ten times. This chain connects TRBV5-1 to TRBJ1-1; 8 bases match TRBD1. CDR3 size: 18 residues. Trimming took 4 bases from V and 0 from J; bases not matched to a gene: 14. Germline V gene data show CDR1 as SGHRS and CDR2 as YFSETQ. The CDR3 DNA reads TGCGCCAGCAGCCCCCGACAGGGGAGGGGAGGGTTGAACACTGAAGCTTTCTTT. Its protein is CASSPRQGRGGLNTEAFF.

The sample holds many counts of this clonotype. The CDR3: CASSYDGRETQYF. CDR3 coding DNA: TGTGCCAGCAGTTACGACGGGCGAGAGACCCAGTACTTC. This chain joins TRBV2 and TRBJ2-5; D is uncertain. CDR3 length: 13 residues. Germline V gives CDR1 SNHLY, CDR2 FYNNEI. Trimming cost V 5 bases and J 4 bases, with 11 bases left between them.

The table lists this clonotype with many counts. V gene TRBV20-1 combines with J gene TRBJ2-5; D unresolved. This CDR3 comprises 13 residues. The V end lost 1 base, the J end lost 5 bases, and 11 bases lay between the germline ends. CDR1 is DFQATT, CDR2 SNEGSKA, per germline (reference sequence). In DNA form, the CDR3 reads TGCAGTGCTAGAGCCGCCCCCGTGGAGACCCAGTACTTC. Protein product: CSARAAPVETQYF.

The chain has TRBV3-1 and TRBJ2-7, with D hard to call. Deletions cut 0 bases from V and 1 base from J, with 13 bases between. This CDR3 is 16 amino acids long. Per germline, CDR1 LGHDT and CDR2 YNNKEL (reference sequence). CDR3 DNA sequence: TGTGCCAGCAGCCAAGATCGGTCGAACCCATCCTACGAGCAGTACTTC. As protein: CASSQDRSNPSYEQYF.